This TCR beta chain was documented in a study of human versus mouse CDR3 diversity and MHC coevolution. Points from the study as a whole: Human T cells underwent selection on about six different MHC II alleles. Compared with mice, human CDR3s carried more deletions and insertions on average.

Sorting isolated naive CD4 T cells lacking CD45RO and expressing CD62L. Germline V gene data show CDR1 as SGHRS and CDR2 as YFSETQ. This CDR3 has 15 residues. Trimming removed 0 bases from V and 7 bases from J; junction bases left unmatched: 6. The protocol was immunoSEQ multiplex PCR, while the TCRdb copy is restricted to in-frame clones and leaves out a portion. The table has approximately 81,000 clones, just under 95% seen once. As concerns this clone: The antigen is undetermined.

The rearrangement joins TRBV5-1 to TRBJ1-5; 8 bases are shared with TRBD1. Material for sequencing was naive CD4+ T cells from blood. Subset indicated: CD45RO-negative CD62L-positive naive CD4 T cells. This TCR was recovered from a person aged 30-69 years in good health. The CDR3 DNA follows: TGCGCCAGCAGCTTGGGGCAGGGGGCTAAGCAGCCCCAGCATTTT. Protein sequence: CASSLGQGAKQPQHF.